This T cell receptor beta chain comes out of a study of beta chain features in type 1 diabetes. Study information: The study found patients and healthy donors alike in age, gender and cell yields. There were 107,917,701 sorted cells examined across all samples. Study-wide findings and caveats: Type 1 diabetes patients showed a moderate but significant shortening of TCRB CDR3s in all four CD4+ subsets.

As every portion of the isolated RNA was reverse transcribed, the sequencing read expressed TCRB transcripts. Each sample of naive, central memory or regulatory T cells had, on average, around 3.5 million reads. The assay was immunoSEQ multiplex PCR, and TCRdb's table has in-frame clones only and misses some. The sample lists approximately 150,000 clones; roughly 10% were seen once. As for this clone: What it binds is not known.

Deletions cut 0 bases from V and 0 bases from J, with 10 bases between. The germline CDR1 and CDR2 sequences are SGDLS and YYNGEE. There are 15 residues in the CDR3. Stem cell-like memory, regulatory, central memory and naive CD4+ cells were sorted via CD45RO/CCR7/CD25/CD127/CD95/CD27. The chain combines TRBV9 with TRBJ2-7; D remains unclear. The source material was central memory CD4+ T cells from blood. The TCR comes from a young man with type 1 diabetes. The CDR3 DNA reads TGTGCCAGCAGCGTAGAGGCAGGCTTCTCCTACGAGCAGTACTTC. It encodes CASSVEAGFSYEQYF.